These T cell receptor beta chains were read from a single sample in a study of CD8 T cells in ankylosing spondylitis. TCRdb itself ran the 5' RACE reads through MiXCR, one entry per CDR3 protein. The repertoire holds fewer than 400,000 distinct CDR3 sequences, less than 9.5% seen once, with roughly 15% in the top ten. Input material: blood, either unsorted or a sorted T cell fraction (not recorded which). The receptor set was obtained from a male donor with ankylosing spondylitis. Both conserved end residues are trimmed from each CDR3.

cdr3_aa j_call v_call
ASSGQGRGDTQY TRBJ2-3 TRBV2
SVEAGVAEQF TRBJ2-1 TRBV29-1
ATSNGGGGTDTQY TRBJ2-3 TRBV15
ASSLGGGLATEAF TRBJ1-1 TRBV12-3/TRBV12-4
ASSLEEPRGPNSPLH TRBJ1-6 TRBV5-5
SARGPRNNEQF TRBJ2-1 TRBV20-1
ASSRLTTSARQETQY TRBJ2-5 TRBV5-1
AISERGYEQY TRBJ2-7 TRBV10-3
ASRNGLAGSYEQY TRBJ2-7 TRBV12-3/TRBV12-4
SAPSSQRAGELF TRBJ2-2 TRBV20-1
ASSPRSGRSDTQY TRBJ2-3 TRBV9
ASSLDGRGYT TRBJ1-2 TRBV11-3
ASTATGGNQPQH TRBJ1-5 TRBV12-3/TRBV12-4
ACDIWGFNEQF TRBJ2-1 TRBV30
ASSLDLPAYEQY TRBJ2-7 TRBV5-1
ASSLRAVGGPDTQY TRBJ2-3 TRBV28
ATSRDSGLTADSYEQY TRBJ2-7 TRBV15
ASSVVTGERGEQF TRBJ2-1 TRBV9
ASSWELAGITTDTQY TRBJ2-3 TRBV7-9
ASRSAQPSGSHGYNEQF TRBJ2-1 TRBV12-3/TRBV12-4